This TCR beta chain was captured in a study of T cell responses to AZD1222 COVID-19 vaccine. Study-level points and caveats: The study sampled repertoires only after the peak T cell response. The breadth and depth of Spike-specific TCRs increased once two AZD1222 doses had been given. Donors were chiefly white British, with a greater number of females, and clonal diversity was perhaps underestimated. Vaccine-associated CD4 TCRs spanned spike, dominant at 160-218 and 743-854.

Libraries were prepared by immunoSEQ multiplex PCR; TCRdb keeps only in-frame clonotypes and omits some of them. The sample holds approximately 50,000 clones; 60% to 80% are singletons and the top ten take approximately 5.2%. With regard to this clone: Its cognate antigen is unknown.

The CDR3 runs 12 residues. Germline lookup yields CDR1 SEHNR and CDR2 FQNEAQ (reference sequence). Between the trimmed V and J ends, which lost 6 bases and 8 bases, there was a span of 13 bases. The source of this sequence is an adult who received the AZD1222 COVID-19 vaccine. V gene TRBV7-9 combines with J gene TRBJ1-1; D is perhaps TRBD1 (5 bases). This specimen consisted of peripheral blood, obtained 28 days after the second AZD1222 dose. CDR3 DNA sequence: TGTGCCAGCAGTATTGGGACCTTAGAAGCTTTCTTT. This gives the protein CASSIGTLEAFF.